This paragraph reports one T cell receptor (beta chain). This specimen comes from a study of blood T cell repertoires in COVID-19. The CDR3 sequence is 14 residues long. Trimming pared 2 bases from V and 8 bases from J, leaving 13 bases between. CDR1 and CDR2 (germline): LNHDA, SQIVND (reference sequence). Libraries were prepared by immunoSEQ multiplex PCR; TCRdb keeps only in-frame clonotypes and omits some of them. The table lists about 270,000 clones, approximately 90% of them singletons. The receptor was derived from a man aged 40-55 years who had been exposed to COVID-19. Material for sequencing was PBMCs or T cells enriched from blood (not recorded which). The chain is built from TRBV19 and TRBJ2-1, with D maybe TRBD2 (6 bases). In nucleotides, the CDR3 is TGTGCCAGTAGTATAACCCCCCGGGAGTATGAGCAGTTCTTC. Translating gives CASSITPREYEQFF.